Sequencing of this T cell receptor (beta chain) was carried out in a study of cytomegalovirus exposure and HLA in healthy donors. Broader study findings: A cluster of highly shared sequence variants was likely a sequencing artifact. When analyzed later, a missense DCLRE1C variant was found to be linked to TCR beta V- and J-gene trimming. Previously analyzed data showed that most TCR beta V segments were productive at a frequency of about 87% or about 30%.

In this sample, this clone turned up a few times. What it binds is unknown. The CDR3 extends over 13 amino acids. Trimming stripped 3 bases from V and 11 bases from J, with 13 bases between. In germline, CDR1 is MGHRA, CDR2 YSYEKL. The PCR ran on 60 Vbeta and 13 Jbeta primers. Profiling relied on immunoSEQ multiplex PCR, and the TCRdb table lists in-frame clones only, not all of them. The repertoire holds 170,000 or so clones, with roughly four fifths as singletons. This receptor was taken from a woman aged 40 to 50 in good health and CMV-seronegative. Sample: PBMCs. The chain links TRBV4-1 to TRBJ1-4; weak D call: TRBD1 (6 bases). CDR3 in amino acids: CASSHEGGRKLFF. CDR3 DNA: TGCGCCAGCAGCCATGAAGGGGGAAGGAAACTGTTTTTT.